This paragraph covers one T cell receptor beta chain sequence. The antigen is undetermined. This record belongs to a study of neurological immune-mediated disorders. Overall study findings and caveats: In HTLV-1-associated myelopathy, TCR clonal expansion was greatest, whereas multiple sclerosis had the least, falling below healthy controls.

Synthesis of cDNA was carried out by template-switch 5'RACE. The reaction used 10-nucleotide random UMIs. Every sequencing run produced over 200 million TCR-beta sequences that came from 15-18 subjects. TCRdb re-analysed the 5' RACE reads in MiXCR, keeping a single row per CDR3 protein. The sample contains roughly 80,000 distinct CDR3 sequences, 10% of which appear only once. Unsorted libraries used 2 million PBMCs kept at -80 degrees C. V lost 3 bases and J 10 bases, leaving 18 bases between the germline ends. Germline V CDR1 and CDR2: SEHNR, FQNEAQ (reference sequence). CDR3 length equals 14 residues.

Sequenced sample: PBMCs. This chain joins TRBV7-9 and TRBJ1-2, with D perhaps matching TRBD1 (6 bases). The sequence was obtained from a middle-aged man in good health. CDR3 nucleotides: TGTGCCAGCAGCTTGGGGCAGGGGCCAGGGCCCTACACCTTC. Translated: CASSLGQGPGPYTF.